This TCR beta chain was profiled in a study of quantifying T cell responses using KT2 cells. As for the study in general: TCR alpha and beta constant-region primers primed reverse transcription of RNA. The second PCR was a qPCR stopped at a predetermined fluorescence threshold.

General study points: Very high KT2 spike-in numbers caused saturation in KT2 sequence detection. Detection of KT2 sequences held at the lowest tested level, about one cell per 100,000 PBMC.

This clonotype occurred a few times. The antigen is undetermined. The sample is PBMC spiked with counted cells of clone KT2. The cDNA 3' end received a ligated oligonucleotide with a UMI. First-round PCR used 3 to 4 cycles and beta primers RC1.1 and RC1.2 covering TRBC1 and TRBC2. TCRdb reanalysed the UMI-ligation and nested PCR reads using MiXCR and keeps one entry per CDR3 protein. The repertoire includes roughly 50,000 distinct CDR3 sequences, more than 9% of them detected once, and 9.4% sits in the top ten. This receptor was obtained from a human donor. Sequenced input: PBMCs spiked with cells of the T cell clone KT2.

The CDR3 DNA sequence: TGCAGCGTTGAAGATCTTTTGAACCAACCCCGGGGGACGGGAAACACCATATATTTT. Translated: CSVEDLLNQPRGTGNTIYF. The chain joins TRBV29-1 to TRBJ1-3; the D gene is possibly TRBD1 (5 bases). Deletions cut 0 bases from V and 4 bases from J, with 25 bases between. Germline-derived CDR1 and CDR2 are SQVTM and ANQGSEA. There are 19 residues in the CDR3.